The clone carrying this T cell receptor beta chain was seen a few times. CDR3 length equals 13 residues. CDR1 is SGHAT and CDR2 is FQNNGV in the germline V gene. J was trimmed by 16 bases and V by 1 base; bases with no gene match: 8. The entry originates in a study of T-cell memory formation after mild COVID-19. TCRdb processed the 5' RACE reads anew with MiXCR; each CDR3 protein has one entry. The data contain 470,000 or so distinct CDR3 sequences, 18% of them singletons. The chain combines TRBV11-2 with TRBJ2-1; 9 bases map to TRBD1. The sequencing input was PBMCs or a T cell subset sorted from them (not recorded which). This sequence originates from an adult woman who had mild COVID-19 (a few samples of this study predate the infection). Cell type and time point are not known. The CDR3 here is CASSLARTGQGFF. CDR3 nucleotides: TGTGCCAGCAGCTTAGCGAGAACGGGACAGGGTTTCTTC.